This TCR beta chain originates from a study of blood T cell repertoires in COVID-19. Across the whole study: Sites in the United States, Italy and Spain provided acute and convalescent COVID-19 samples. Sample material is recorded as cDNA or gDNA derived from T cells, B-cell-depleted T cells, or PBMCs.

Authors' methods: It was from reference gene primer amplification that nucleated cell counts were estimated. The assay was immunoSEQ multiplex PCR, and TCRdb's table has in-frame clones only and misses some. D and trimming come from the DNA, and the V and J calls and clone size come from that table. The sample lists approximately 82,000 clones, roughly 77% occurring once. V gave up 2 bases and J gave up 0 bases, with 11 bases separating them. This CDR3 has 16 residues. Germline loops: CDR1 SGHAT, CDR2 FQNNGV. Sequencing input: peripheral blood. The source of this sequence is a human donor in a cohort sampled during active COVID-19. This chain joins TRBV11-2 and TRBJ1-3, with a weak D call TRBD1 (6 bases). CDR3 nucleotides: TGTGCCAGCAGCTTAAACAGGGTATCCTCTGGAAACACCATATATTTT. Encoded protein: CASSLNRVSSGNTIYF.